The 5 T cell receptor beta chains reported below all come from one sample, sequenced in a study of T-cell reconstitution after alpha-beta-depleted transplantation in children. The authors prepared the TCRbeta library with unique molecular identifiers. TCRdb itself ran the PCR reads through MiXCR, one entry per CDR3 protein. Among 610,000 or so distinct CDR3 sequences listed, 27% were seen once. Sequencing used PBMCs, obtained before TCRalphabeta/CD19-depleted stem cell transplant. The receptors derive from a boy under two years old with Wiskott-Aldrich syndrome, due to receive a stem cell transplant.

The chain uses TRBV7-2 and TRBJ2-7, with TRBD2 matching over 9 bases. V was clipped by 5 bases and J by 4 bases; unmatched bases: 9. This CDR3 region has 15 residues. From germline, CDR1 is SGHTA and CDR2 FQGNSA. For the CDR3, the DNA is TGTGCCAGCAGCCCGGGAGGACTAGCGCGATACGAGCAGTACTTC. Its protein is CASSPGGLARYEQYF.

In its sample, this clonotype was seen a few times. V usage is TRBV12-3 or TRBV12-4 and J usage is TRBJ2-7; the D is unclear. With 3 bases removed from V and 3 bases from J, the gap between germline ends came to 9 bases. This CDR3 region has 13 residues. The CDR3 DNA is TGTGCCAGCAGTTTGCGGACCCTCTACGAGCAGTACTTC. It yields the protein CASSLRTLYEQYF.

This clonotype occurred a few times. The chain joins TRBV12-3 or TRBV12-4 to TRBJ1-1, with no clear D. The V end was cut by 8 bases, the J end by 0 bases, with 13 bases between. The CDR3 loop spans 14 amino acids. CDR3 nucleotide sequence: TGTGCCAGCTCTACTTTACGGGTGAACACTGAAGCTTTCTTT. The encoded protein is CASSTLRVNTEAFF.

This clonotype was counted only a few times. The chain couples TRBV29-1 to TRBJ1-1; D gene ambiguous. V lost 1 base and J lost 4, with 22 bases in between. In germline, CDR1 is SQVTM, CDR2 ANQGSEA. The CDR3 loop spans 17 amino acids. CDR3 residues: CSVEGRLATAQATEAFF. CDR3 nucleotides: TGCAGCGTTGAAGGAAGATTAGCAACAGCCCAAGCCACTGAAGCTTTCTTT. Full variable domain (outside the CDR3, taken from reference TRBV29-1 and TRBJ1-1): SAVISQKPSRDICQRGTSLTIQCQVDSQVTMMFWYRQQPGQSLTLIATANQGSEATYESGFVIDKFPISRPNLTFSTLTVSNMSPEDSSIYLCSVEGRLATAQATEAFFGQGTRLTVV.

This clonotype was picked up a small number of times. V gene TRBV25-1 combines with J gene TRBJ2-1; no clear D. The CDR3 length is 13 residues. V was clipped by 7 bases and J by 4 bases, with 11 bases between them. From germline, CDR1 is MGHDK and CDR2 SYGVNS. The CDR3 reads CASIPSGYNEQFF. The DNA for the CDR3 is TGTGCCAGCATCCCATCTGGGTACAATGAGCAGTTCTTC.